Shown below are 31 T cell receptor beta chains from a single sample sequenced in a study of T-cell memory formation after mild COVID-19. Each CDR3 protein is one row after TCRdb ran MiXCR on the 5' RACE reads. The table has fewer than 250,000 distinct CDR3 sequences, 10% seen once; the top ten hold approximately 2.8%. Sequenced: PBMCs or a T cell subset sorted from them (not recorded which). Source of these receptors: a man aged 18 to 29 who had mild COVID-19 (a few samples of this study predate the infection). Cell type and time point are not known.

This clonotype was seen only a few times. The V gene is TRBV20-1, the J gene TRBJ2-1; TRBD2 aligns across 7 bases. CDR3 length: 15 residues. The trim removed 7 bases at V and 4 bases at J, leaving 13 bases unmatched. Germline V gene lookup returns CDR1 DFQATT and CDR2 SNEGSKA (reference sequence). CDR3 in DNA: TGCAGTGTTGCGAGTGGAGCGGGGAGTTACAATGAGCAGTTCTTC. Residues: CSVASGAGSYNEQFF.

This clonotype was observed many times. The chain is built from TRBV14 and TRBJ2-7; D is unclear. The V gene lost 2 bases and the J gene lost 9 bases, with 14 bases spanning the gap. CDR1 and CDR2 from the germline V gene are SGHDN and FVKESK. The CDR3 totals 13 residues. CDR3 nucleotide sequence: TGTGCCAGCAGCCAACCGGGCCCCAAGGGGCAGTACGTC. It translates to CASSQPGPKGQYV.

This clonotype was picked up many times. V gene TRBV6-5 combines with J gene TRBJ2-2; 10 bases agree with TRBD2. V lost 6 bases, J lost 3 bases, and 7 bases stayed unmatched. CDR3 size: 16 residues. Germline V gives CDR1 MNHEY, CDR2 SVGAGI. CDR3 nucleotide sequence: TGTGCCAGCAGATCCCTACTAGCGGGGCACACCGGGGAGCTGTTTTTT. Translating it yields CASRSLLAGHTGELFF.

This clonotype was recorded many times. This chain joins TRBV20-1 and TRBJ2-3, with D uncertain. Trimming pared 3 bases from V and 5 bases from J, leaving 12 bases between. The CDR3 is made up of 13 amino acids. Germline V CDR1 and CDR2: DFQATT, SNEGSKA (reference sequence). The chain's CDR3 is CSASRAPIDTQYF. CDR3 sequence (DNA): TGCAGTGCTAGTAGAGCCCCGATAGATACGCAGTATTTT.

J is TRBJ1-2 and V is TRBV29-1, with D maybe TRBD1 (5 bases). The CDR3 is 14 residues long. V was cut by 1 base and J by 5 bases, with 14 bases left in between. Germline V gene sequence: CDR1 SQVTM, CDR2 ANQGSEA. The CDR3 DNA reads TGCAGCGTTGAAGCGGTTAGGGGAGGGTATGGCTACACCTTC. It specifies CSVEAVRGGYGYTF.

The CDR3 sequence is CARGAHTPYEQYF. In DNA, the CDR3 is TGCGCCAGGGGGGCCCACACCCCCTACGAGCAGTACTTC. The chain joins TRBV10-1 to TRBJ2-7; a possible D gene is TRBD1 (6 bases). The CDR3 is made up of 13 amino acids. Per germline, CDR1 WNHNN and CDR2 SYGVQD (reference sequence). V was pared by 9 bases and J by 2 bases, with 14 bases between.

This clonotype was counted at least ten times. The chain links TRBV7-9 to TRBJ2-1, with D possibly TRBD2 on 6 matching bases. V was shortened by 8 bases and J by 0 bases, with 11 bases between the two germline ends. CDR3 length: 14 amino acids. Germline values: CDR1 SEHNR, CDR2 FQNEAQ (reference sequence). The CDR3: CASLRELSYNEQFF. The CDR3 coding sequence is TGTGCCAGCCTCCGGGAGCTCTCCTACAATGAGCAGTTCTTC.

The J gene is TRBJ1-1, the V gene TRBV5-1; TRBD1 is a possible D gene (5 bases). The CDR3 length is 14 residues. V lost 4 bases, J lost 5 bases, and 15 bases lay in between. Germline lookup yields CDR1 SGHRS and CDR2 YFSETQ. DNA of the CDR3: TGCGCCAGCAGCGTAATGGGGACGGCAACTGAAGCTTTCTTT. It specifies CASSVMGTATEAFF.

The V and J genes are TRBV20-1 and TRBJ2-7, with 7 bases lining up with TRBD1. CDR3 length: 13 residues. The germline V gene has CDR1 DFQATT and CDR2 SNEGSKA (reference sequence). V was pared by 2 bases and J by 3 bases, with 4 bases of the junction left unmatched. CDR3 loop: CSARTTGFYEQYF. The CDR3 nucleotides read TGCAGTGCTAGAACGACAGGGTTCTACGAGCAGTACTTC.

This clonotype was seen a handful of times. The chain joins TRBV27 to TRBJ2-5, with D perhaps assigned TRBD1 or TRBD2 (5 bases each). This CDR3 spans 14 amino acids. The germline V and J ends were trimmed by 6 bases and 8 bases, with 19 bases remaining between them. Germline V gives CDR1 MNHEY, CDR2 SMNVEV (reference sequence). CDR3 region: CASSPYTRGFTQYF. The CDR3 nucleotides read TGTGCCAGCAGCCCGTATACGAGGGGATTTACCCAGTACTTC.

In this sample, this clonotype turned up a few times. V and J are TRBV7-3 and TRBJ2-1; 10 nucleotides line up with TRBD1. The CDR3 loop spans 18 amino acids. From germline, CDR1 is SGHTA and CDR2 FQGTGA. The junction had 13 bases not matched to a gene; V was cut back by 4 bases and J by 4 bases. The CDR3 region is CASSSPPGQGRAYNEQFF. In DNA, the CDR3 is TGTGCCAGCAGCTCACCGCCGGGACAGGGGAGAGCGTACAATGAGCAGTTCTTC.

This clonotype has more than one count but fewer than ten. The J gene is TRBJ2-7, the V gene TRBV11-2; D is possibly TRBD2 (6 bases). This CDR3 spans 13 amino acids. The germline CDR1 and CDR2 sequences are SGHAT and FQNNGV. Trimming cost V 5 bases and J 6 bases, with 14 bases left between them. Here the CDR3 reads CASSELRRGEQYV. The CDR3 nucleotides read TGTGCCAGCAGCGAATTAAGGAGGGGCGAGCAGTACGTC.

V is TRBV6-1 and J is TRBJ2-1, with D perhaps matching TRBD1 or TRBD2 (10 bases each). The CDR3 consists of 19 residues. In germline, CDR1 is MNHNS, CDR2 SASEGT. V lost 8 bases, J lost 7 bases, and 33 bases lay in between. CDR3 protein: CASGRQGASGGAWGNEQFF. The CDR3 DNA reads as TGTGCCAGCGGACGACAGGGGGCGAGCGGGGGGGCCTGGGGGAATGAGCAGTTCTTC.

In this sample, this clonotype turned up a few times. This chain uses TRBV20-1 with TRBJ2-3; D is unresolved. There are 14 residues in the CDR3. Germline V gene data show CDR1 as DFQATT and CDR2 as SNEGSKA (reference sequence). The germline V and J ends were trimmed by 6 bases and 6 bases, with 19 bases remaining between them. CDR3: CSARTGTFRDTQYF. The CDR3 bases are TGCAGTGCCCGAACGGGCACGTTCAGGGATACGCAGTATTTT.

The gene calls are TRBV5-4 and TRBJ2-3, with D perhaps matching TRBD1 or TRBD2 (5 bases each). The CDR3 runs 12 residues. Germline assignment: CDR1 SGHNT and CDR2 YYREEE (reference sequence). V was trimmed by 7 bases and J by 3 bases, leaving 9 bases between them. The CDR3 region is CASAEGTDTQYF. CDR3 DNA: TGTGCCAGCGCAGAGGGGACAGATACGCAGTATTTT.

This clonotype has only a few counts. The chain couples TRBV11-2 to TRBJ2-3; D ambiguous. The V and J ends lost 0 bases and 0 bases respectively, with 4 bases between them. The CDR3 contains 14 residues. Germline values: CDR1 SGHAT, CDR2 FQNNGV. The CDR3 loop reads CASSLDPSTDTQYF. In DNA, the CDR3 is TGTGCCAGCAGCTTAGATCCTAGCACAGATACGCAGTATTTT.

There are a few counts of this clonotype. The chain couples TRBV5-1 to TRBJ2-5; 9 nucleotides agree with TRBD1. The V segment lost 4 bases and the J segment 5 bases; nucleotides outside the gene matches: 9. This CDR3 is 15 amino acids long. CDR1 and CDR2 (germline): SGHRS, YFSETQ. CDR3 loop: CASSRDRVGSETQYF. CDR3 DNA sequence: TGCGCCAGCAGCAGGGACAGGGTTGGGTCGGAGACCCAGTACTTC.

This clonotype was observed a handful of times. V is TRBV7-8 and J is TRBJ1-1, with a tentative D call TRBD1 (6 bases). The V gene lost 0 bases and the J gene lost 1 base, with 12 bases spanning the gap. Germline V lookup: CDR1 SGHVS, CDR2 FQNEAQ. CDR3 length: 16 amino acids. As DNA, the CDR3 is TGTGCCAGCAGCTTAGCGCGGGGGACAACGAACACTGAAGCTTTCTTT. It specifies CASSLARGTTNTEAFF.

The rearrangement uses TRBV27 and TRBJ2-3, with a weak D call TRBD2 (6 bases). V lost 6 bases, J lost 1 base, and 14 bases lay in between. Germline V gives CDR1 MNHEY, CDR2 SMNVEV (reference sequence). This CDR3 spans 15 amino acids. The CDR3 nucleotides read TGTGCCAGCAGGAACCCGGGACTTGGCACAGATACGCAGTATTTT. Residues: CASRNPGLGTDTQYF.

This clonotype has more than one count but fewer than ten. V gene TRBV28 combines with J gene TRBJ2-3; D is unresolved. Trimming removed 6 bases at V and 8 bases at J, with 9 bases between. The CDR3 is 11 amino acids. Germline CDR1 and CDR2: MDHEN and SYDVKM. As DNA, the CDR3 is TGTGCCAGCAGCCCTCGTTTTACGCAGTATTTT. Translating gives CASSPRFTQYF.

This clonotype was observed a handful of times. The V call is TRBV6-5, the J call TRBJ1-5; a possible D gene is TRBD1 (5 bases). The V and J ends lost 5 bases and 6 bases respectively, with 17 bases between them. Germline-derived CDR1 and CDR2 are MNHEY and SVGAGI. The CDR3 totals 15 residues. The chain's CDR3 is CASSPLWGEGQPQHF. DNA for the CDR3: TGTGCCAGCAGTCCCCTCTGGGGGGAGGGTCAGCCCCAGCATTTT.

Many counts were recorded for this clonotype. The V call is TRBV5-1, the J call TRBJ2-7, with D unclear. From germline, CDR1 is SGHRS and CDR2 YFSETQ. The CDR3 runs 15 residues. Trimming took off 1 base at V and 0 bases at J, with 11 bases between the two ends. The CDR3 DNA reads TGCGCCAGCAGCTTGAAGCAGCCGAGCTCCTACGAGCAGTACTTC. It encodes CASSLKQPSSYEQYF.

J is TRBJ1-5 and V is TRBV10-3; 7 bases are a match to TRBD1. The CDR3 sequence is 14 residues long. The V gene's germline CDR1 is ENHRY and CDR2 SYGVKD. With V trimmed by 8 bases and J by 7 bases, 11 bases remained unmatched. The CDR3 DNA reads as TGTGCCATCGGGACAGACGCCGCCCGGCAGCCCCAGCATTTT. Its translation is CAIGTDAARQPQHF.

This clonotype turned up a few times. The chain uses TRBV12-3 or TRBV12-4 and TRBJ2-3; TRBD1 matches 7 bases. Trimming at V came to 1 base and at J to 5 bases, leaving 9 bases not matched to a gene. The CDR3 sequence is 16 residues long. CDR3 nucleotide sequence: TGTGCCAGCAGTTTAGGCACCACAGGGGCGGGAGATACGCAGTATTTT. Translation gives CASSLGTTGAGDTQYF.

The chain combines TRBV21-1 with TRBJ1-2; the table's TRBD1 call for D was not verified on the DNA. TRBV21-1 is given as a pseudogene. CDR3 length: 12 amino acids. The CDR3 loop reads CASSKDRTGNTF. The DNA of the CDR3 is TGTGCCAGCAGCAAAGACCGGACAGGGAACACCTTC.

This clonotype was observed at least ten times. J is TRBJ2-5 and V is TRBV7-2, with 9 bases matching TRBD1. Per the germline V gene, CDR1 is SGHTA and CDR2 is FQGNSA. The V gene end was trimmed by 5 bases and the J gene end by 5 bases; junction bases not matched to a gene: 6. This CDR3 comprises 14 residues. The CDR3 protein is CASSINRGQETQYF. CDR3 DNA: TGTGCCAGCAGCATAAACAGGGGGCAGGAGACCCAGTACTTC. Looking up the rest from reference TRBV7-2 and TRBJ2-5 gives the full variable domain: GAGVSQSPSNKVTEKGKDVELRCDPISGHTALYWYRQSLGQGLEFLIYFQGNSAPDKSGLPSDRFSAERTGGSVSTLTIQRTQQEDSAVYLCASSINRGQETQYFGPGTRLLVL.

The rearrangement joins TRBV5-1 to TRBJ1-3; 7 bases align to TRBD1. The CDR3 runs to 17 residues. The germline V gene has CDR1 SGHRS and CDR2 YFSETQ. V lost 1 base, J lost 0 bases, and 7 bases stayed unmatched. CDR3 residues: CASSLTGDRTSGNTIYF. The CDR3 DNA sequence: TGCGCCAGCAGCTTGACCGGGGACAGAACCTCTGGAAACACCATATATTTT.

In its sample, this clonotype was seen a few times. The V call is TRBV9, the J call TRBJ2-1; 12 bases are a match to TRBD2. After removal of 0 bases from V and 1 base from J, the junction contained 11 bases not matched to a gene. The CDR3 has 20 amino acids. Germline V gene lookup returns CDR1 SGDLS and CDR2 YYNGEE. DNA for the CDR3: TGTGCCAGCAGCGTAGGGAGGCTAGCGGGGGGGCTCCGTTCCTACAATGAGCAGTTCTTC. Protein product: CASSVGRLAGGLRSYNEQFF.

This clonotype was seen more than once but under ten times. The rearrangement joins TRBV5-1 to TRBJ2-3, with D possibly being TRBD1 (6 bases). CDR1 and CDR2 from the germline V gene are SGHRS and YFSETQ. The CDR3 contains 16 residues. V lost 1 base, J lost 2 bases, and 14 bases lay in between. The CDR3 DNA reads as TGCGCCAGCAGCTTGTATGGGACACCTAACACAGATACGCAGTATTTT. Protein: CASSLYGTPNTDTQYF.

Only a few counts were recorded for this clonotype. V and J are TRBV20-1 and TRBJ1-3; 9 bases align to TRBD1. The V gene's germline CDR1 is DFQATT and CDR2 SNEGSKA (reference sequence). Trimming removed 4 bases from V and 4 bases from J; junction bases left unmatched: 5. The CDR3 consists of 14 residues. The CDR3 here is CSATRTGEGNTIYF. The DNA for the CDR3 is TGCAGTGCTACCCGGACAGGGGAAGGAAACACCATATATTTT.

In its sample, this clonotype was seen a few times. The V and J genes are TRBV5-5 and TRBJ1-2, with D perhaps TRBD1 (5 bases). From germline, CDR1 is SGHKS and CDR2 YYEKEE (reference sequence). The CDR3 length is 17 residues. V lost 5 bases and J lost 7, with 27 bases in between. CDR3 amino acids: CASRLVFGPTRDSGYTF. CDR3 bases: TGTGCCAGCAGGCTGGTTTTCGGACCGACCAGGGATAGTGGCTACACCTTC.